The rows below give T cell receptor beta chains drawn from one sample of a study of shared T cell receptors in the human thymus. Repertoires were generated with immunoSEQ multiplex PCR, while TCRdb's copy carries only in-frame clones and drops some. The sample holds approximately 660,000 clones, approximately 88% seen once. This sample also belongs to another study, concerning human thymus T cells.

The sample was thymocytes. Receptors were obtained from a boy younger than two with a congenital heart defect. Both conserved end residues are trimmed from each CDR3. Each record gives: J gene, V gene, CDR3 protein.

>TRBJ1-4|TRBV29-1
SVGGGGKREKLF
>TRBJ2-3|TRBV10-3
AISDQGTSGRGTDTQY
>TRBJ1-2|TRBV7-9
ASSPRPTGDYGYT
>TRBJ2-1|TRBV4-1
ASSQVGRAGRFRNEQF
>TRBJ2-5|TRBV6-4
ASSGTSGKETQY
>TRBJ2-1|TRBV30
AWSSGTSGINEQF
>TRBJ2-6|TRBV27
ASSLTGGGANVLT
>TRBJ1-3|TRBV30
AWSVPGNGNTIY
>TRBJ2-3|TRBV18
ASSPQREDPDTQY
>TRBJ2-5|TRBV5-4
ASSLGTRDETQY
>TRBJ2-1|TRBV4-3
ASSQSSGPWSEQF
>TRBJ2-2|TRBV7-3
ASSPTSGRVGELF
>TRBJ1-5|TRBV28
ASNPSPSPGSYSNQPQH
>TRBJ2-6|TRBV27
ASSVTGPGANVLT
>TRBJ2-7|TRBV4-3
ASSQVESSGSSPYEQY
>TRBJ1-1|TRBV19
ASSPNDVGPEAF
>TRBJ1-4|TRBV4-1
ASSQDVEGWEKLF
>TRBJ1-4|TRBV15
ATSRMGRGEMNEKLF
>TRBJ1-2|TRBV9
ASSTGTGDVCYT
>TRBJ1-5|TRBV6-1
ASTTSRGNQPQH
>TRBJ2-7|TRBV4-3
ASSQDRRTSGRYSYEQY
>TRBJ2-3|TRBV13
ASSHSRNTDTQY
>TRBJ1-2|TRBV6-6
ASSYDRVRNNYGYT
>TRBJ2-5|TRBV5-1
ASSHRLAGEPKETQY
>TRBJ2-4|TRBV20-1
SAGGGNIQY
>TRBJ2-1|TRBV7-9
ASSSGLTGVGNEQF